The 21 T cell receptor beta chains in this list originate from one sample, sequenced in a study of T-cell memory formation after mild COVID-19 (dated by TCRdb to 2020 to 2023). Library prep was done by 5' RACE. TCRdb shows the sequencer as Illumina NovaSeq 6000. Through fastp at Q25 and MiXCR, TCRdb rebuilt clones from the public reads, retaining in-frame beta chains. CDR3 protein duplicates are merged, each entry listing the most common genes and DNA. This sample holds roughly 250,000 distinct CDR3 sequences; over 15% were observed only once. The ten largest clones take up roughly 21% of the sample. The specimen sequenced was PBMCs or a T cell subset sorted from them (not recorded which). These receptors all stem from a man younger than 35 who had mild COVID-19 (a few samples of this study predate the infection). The sample titles of this study are shuffled in the database, so cell type and time point are left out; the donor was told from shared clones.

This clonotype was picked up a small number of times. This chain uses TRBV5-1 with TRBJ1-2; tentative D call: TRBD1 (5 bases). CDR3 length: 14 amino acids. V lost 2 bases, J lost 6 bases, and 14 bases lay in between. Germline CDR1 is SGHRS and CDR2 is YFSETQ. This CDR3 reads CASSFTRGRDGYTF. The CDR3 DNA is TGCGCCAGCAGCTTTACGAGGGGACGAGATGGCTACACCTTC.

The V gene is TRBV28, the J gene TRBJ2-7; tentative D call: TRBD2 (5 bases). The CDR3 sequence is 12 residues long. V shed 8 bases and J shed 4 bases, with 12 bases lying between them. Germline CDR1 MDHEN, CDR2 SYDVKM. The CDR3 DNA is TGTGCCAGCGGAAACAGAGGGTACGAGCAGTACGTC. Protein sequence: CASGNRGYEQYV.

V and J are TRBV7-2 and TRBJ2-3; 12 bases fit TRBD2. Germline CDR1 and CDR2: SGHTA and FQGNSA. V trimming: 2 bases; J trimming: 7 bases; junction bases outside the gene matches: 13. The CDR3 has 18 residues. This CDR3 is CASSLFPPGTSGQNTQYF. For the CDR3, the DNA is TGTGCCAGCAGCTTATTCCCCCCCGGGACTAGCGGGCAGAATACGCAGTATTTT.

This chain joins TRBV18 and TRBJ1-1, with TRBD1 as a possible D gene (6 bases). In germline, CDR1 is KGHSH, CDR2 LQKENI. The CDR3 is 17 residues long. Trimming pared 5 bases from V and 6 bases from J, leaving 25 bases between. CDR3: CASSDAGGPTRGAEAFF. CDR3 DNA: TGTGCCAGCTCAGACGCTGGAGGGCCGACCAGGGGTGCTGAAGCTTTCTTT.

This rearrangement joins TRBV12-3 or TRBV12-4 to TRBJ1-6, with TRBD1 identical over 7 bases. J lost 7 bases, V lost 4 bases, and 4 bases had no gene match. The CDR3 spans 14 residues. DNA for the CDR3: TGTGCCAGCAGTTATACAGGGGCCAATTCACCCCTCCACTTT. Its translation: CASSYTGANSPLHF.

The CDR3, as DNA: TGTGCCATCAGTGACCGGCTAGCGGGGGGCAATGAGCAGTTCTTC. It is translated as CAISDRLAGGNEQFF. V usage is TRBV10-3 and J usage is TRBJ2-1, with 11 bases aligning to TRBD2. The V gene's germline CDR1 is ENHRY and CDR2 SYGVKD. The J segment lost 6 bases and the V segment lost 3 bases, leaving 4 bases of the junction unmatched. CDR3 size: 15 residues.

This CDR3 reads CSATAGQNTEAFF. The CDR3 DNA follows: TGCAGTGCTACGGCAGGTCAGAACACTGAAGCTTTCTTT. The chain carries TRBV20-1 and TRBJ1-1; D gene ambiguous. The CDR3 length is 13 residues. Trimming shortened V by 4 bases and J by 1 base, and 10 bases separated the two germline ends. From germline, CDR1 is DFQATT and CDR2 SNEGSKA (reference sequence).

The chain joins TRBV5-1 to TRBJ2-7, with D uncertain. Germline CDR1 SGHRS, CDR2 YFSETQ. Trimming took off 6 bases at V and 0 bases at J, with 13 bases between the two ends. The CDR3 is 14 amino acids. The CDR3 loop reads CASTPASGSYEQYF. The CDR3 bases are TGCGCCAGCACCCCGGCAAGTGGCTCCTACGAGCAGTACTTC.

The chain recombines TRBV12-3 or TRBV12-4 with TRBJ1-1; 7 bases map to TRBD1. CDR3 size: 12 residues. J gave up 7 bases and V 4 bases, and 3 bases lay outside the gene matches. The CDR3, as DNA: TGTGCCAGCAGTTGGACAGGCCGTGAAGCTTTCTTT. It specifies CASSWTGREAFF.

This rearrangement joins TRBV7-2 to TRBJ1-1; D is uncertain. CDR1 is SGHTA, CDR2 FQGNSA, per germline. The CDR3 extends over 12 amino acids. V gave up 1 base and J gave up 7 bases, with 7 bases separating them. The CDR3 DNA reads TGTGCCAGCAGCTTAGACAATAATGAAGCTTTCTTT. The encoded protein is CASSLDNNEAFF. Filled out from reference TRBV7-2 and TRBJ1-1, the complete variable domain reads GAGVSQSPSNKVTEKGKDVELRCDPISGHTALYWYRQSLGQGLEFLIYFQGNSAPDKSGLPSDRFSAERTGGSVSTLTIQRTQQEDSAVYLCASSLDNNEAFFGQGTRLTVV.

There are a few counts of this clonotype. The chain joins TRBV7-3 to TRBJ2-2; D possibly uses TRBD1 or TRBD2 (6 bases each). Germline loops: CDR1 SGHTA, CDR2 FQGTGA. The CDR3 is made up of 14 amino acids. Between the trimmed V and J ends, which lost 5 bases and 5 bases, there was a span of 12 bases. CDR3 coding DNA: TGTGCCAGCAGCATAGGAGGGGGGACCGGGGAGCTGTTTTTT. It specifies CASSIGGGTGELFF.

V gene TRBV12-3 or TRBV12-4 combines with J gene TRBJ1-1, with a tentative D call TRBD1 (5 bases). The CDR3 runs 14 residues. V lost 6 bases and J 3 bases, leaving 14 bases between the germline ends. The CDR3 sequence is CASRLEGRYTEAFF. The DNA of the CDR3 is TGTGCCAGCAGACTAGAGGGACGGTACACTGAAGCTTTCTTT.

This clonotype was found a few times. The chain couples TRBV5-1 to TRBJ2-2, with D unresolved. The CDR3 consists of 16 residues. Germline CDR1 and CDR2: SGHRS and YFSETQ. The V end was cut by 2 bases, the J end by 1 base, with 12 bases between. CDR3 sequence (DNA): TGCGCCAGCAGCTTCCAGGTTACAGAGAACACCGGGGAGCTGTTTTTT. Its translation: CASSFQVTENTGELFF.

This clonotype was seen ten or more times. This sequence joins TRBV12-3 or TRBV12-4 and TRBJ2-3; no definite D call. The CDR3 loop spans 14 amino acids. The V end was cut by 3 bases, the J end by 0 bases, with 7 bases between. CDR3 protein: CASSFGSSTDTQYF. CDR3 DNA: TGTGCCAGCAGTTTTGGGTCTAGCACAGATACGCAGTATTTT.

The chain couples TRBV7-2 to TRBJ2-1; D unresolved. Germline CDR1 reads SGHTA; CDR2 reads FQGNSA. This CDR3 region has 12 residues. Trimming removed 4 bases from V and 5 bases from J, with 6 bases in between. CDR3 in amino acids: CASSSDNNEQFF. The CDR3 DNA sequence: TGTGCCAGCAGCTCTGACAACAATGAGCAGTTCTTC. Full variable domain (rest looked up from reference TRBV7-2 and TRBJ2-1): GAGVSQSPSNKVTEKGKDVELRCDPISGHTALYWYRQSLGQGLEFLIYFQGNSAPDKSGLPSDRFSAERTGGSVSTLTIQRTQQEDSAVYLCASSSDNNEQFFGPGTRLTVL.

The table lists this clonotype with a few counts. The chain recombines TRBV10-2 with TRBJ1-1, with D uncertain. V was cut by 1 base and J by 8 bases, with 5 bases left in between. Germline CDR1 is WSHSY and CDR2 is SAAADI. The length of the CDR3 is 11 residues. CDR3 loop: CASSEFREAFF. The CDR3 region has the DNA TGCGCCAGCAGTGAGTTCCGGGAAGCTTTCTTT.

The chain combines TRBV5-1 with TRBJ1-1; no reliable D call. Germline V CDR1 and CDR2: SGHRS, YFSETQ. V gave up 1 base and J gave up 7 bases, with 11 bases separating them. This CDR3 has 13 residues. For the CDR3, the DNA is TGCGCCAGCAGCTTGTCAGTAGAGGGTGAAGCTTTCTTT. This gives the protein CASSLSVEGEAFF. Together with reference TRBV5-1 and TRBJ1-1, the CDR3 gives the full variable domain: KAGVTQTPRYLIKTRGQQVTLSCSPISGHRSVSWYQQTPGQGLQFLFEYFSETQRNKGNFPGRFSGRQFSNSRSEMNVSTLELGDSALYLCASSLSVEGEAFFGQGTRLTVV.

The chain employs TRBV10-2 and TRBJ2-5; maybe TRBD2 (5 bases). The V end lost 6 bases, the J end lost 7 bases, and 12 bases lay between the germline ends. The germline V gene has CDR1 WSHSY and CDR2 SAAADI. The CDR3 has 12 amino acids. CDR3: CASSSDSGTQYF. The CDR3 DNA sequence: TGCGCCAGCAGCTCGGACTCGGGGACCCAGTACTTC.

This clonotype has a handful of counts. This chain links TRBV5-1 with TRBJ1-1, with TRBD1 as a possible D gene (5 bases). The CDR3 has 15 amino acids. V gave up 0 bases and J gave up 0 bases, with 9 bases separating them. Germline CDR1 and CDR2: SGHRS and YFSETQ. In DNA, the CDR3 is TGCGCCAGCAGCTTGGGAGACAGCATGAACACTGAAGCTTTCTTT. Translated: CASSLGDSMNTEAFF. The variable domain in full, completed from reference TRBV5-1 and TRBJ1-1, reads KAGVTQTPRYLIKTRGQQVTLSCSPISGHRSVSWYQQTPGQGLQFLFEYFSETQRNKGNFPGRFSGRQFSNSRSEMNVSTLELGDSALYLCASSLGDSMNTEAFFGQGTRLTVV.

This clonotype was counted a few times. The chain is built from TRBV7-9 and TRBJ1-3; TRBD1 aligns across 10 bases. The CDR3 is 22 residues long. Germline CDR1 and CDR2: SEHNR and FQNEAQ (reference sequence). Unmatched junction bases numbered 21, after V lost 4 bases and J lost 0 bases. The CDR3 DNA sequence: TGTGCCAGCAGCTCGCCGACCCGTTCCGGGACAGGGGCCCTAACCTCTGGAAACACCATATATTTT. Translating gives CASSSPTRSGTGALTSGNTIYF.

The chain carries TRBV4-3 and TRBJ1-4; possible D gene TRBD1, 6 bases. Trimming removed 7 bases from V and 7 bases from J, with 19 bases in between. This CDR3 comprises 15 residues. Germline lookup yields CDR1 LGHNA and CDR2 YSLEER. In DNA, the CDR3 is TGCGCCAGCAACCGAGTACAGGGAGACGGTGAAAAACTGTTTTTT. This encodes CASNRVQGDGEKLFF.